The sequence of this T cell receptor beta chain was determined in a study of neurological immune-mediated disorders. The team produced cDNA through 5'RACE using 10-nucleotide random UMIs. TCRdb used MiXCR to reprocess the 5' RACE reads, holding one entry per CDR3 protein. This sample has under 60,000 distinct CDR3 sequences, with 10% found just once. This clonotype was observed at least ten times. The antigen remains unidentified. The starting material, 2 million PBMCs stored at -80 C, gave rise to the unsorted libraries. Regarding the study as a whole: Multiple sclerosis patients had less TCR clonal expansion than even healthy controls, unlike HTLV-1-associated myelopathy. Across subjects, no CDR3 amino acid sequence appeared in expanded clones of more than one subject, a finding that suggested private repertoires in all groups.

Trimming took 3 bases from V and 6 from J, leaving 12 bases between them. CDR3 length: 13 residues. Germline V lookup: CDR1 SGHDT, CDR2 YYEEEE. The TCR was taken from a middle-aged woman with HTLV-1-associated myelopathy (HAM/TSP). Source material: PBMCs. The rearrangement uses TRBV5-6 and TRBJ1-2; D perhaps matches TRBD1 (5 bases). The CDR3 DNA reads TGTGCCAGCAGCTGGGCTGGGGCGAATGGCTACACCTTC. The encoded protein is CASSWAGANGYTF.